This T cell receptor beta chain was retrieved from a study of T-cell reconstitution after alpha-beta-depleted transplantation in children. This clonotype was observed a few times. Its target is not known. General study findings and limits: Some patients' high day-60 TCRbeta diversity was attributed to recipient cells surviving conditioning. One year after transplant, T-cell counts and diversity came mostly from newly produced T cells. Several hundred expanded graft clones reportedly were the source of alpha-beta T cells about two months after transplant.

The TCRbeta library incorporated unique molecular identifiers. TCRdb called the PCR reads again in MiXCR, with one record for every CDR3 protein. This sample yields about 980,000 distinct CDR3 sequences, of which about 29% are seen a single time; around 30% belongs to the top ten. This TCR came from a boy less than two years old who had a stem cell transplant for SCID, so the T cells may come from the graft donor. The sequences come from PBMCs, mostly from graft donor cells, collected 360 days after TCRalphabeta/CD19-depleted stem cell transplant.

The CDR3 loop reads CASSQVLNEKLFF. DNA for the CDR3: TGCGCCAGCAGCCAAGTCCTCAATGAAAAACTGTTTTTT. The V call is TRBV4-3, the J call TRBJ1-4; the D is unclear. CDR3 length equals 13 residues. V lost 1 base and J lost 5, with 5 bases in between. Germline V gives CDR1 LGHNA, CDR2 YSLEER.